The next 23 T cell receptor beta chains were all read from a single sample in a study of CD8 T cells in Susac syndrome. The authors reverse transcribed roughly 0.5 to 1 ug RNA with random hexamers. One entry per CDR3 protein, called by TCRdb with MiXCR from the immunoSEQ multiplex PCR reads. The sample carries over 100,000 distinct CDR3 sequences, about nine tenths recorded once. What was sequenced was CD4+ T cells from PBMCs. Source of these receptors: a human donor in good health.

The rearrangement joins TRBV7-2 to TRBJ2-5; 8 bases line up with TRBD1. Germline values: CDR1 SGHTA, CDR2 FQGNSA. This CDR3 is 14 amino acids long. V was pared by 5 bases and J by 5 bases, with 7 bases of the junction left unmatched. The CDR3 is CASSRDRTGETQYF. The CDR3, as DNA: TGTGCCAGCAGCCGGGACAGGACAGGGGAGACCCAGTACTTC.

The rearrangement links TRBV7-2 to TRBJ2-1; D is ambiguous. This CDR3 contains 12 residues. V was shortened by 3 bases and J by 2 bases, with 2 bases between the two germline ends. Germline V lookup: CDR1 SGHTA, CDR2 FQGNSA. The CDR3 coding sequence is TGTGCCAGCAGCTTTCCCTACAATGAGCAGTTCTTC. Translated: CASSFPYNEQFF.

The CDR3 spells CASSSTVVKTQYF. The CDR3 DNA reads as TGTGCCAGCAGTTCCACCGTGGTGAAGACCCAGTACTTC. This rearrangement joins TRBV12-3 or TRBV12-4 to TRBJ2-5, with D unresolved. V dropped 4 bases and J dropped 6 bases, with 12 bases sitting between them. The CDR3 has 13 amino acids.

The gene calls are TRBV19 and TRBJ1-5, with a weak D call TRBD1 (5 bases). Germline V gene lookup returns CDR1 LNHDA and CDR2 SQIVND (reference sequence). The CDR3 runs to 15 residues. V was trimmed by 7 bases and J by 2 bases, leaving 15 bases between them. In DNA, the CDR3 is TGTGCCAGTAAACAGGCACGGCCGGGCAATCAGCCCCAGCATTTT. It specifies CASKQARPGNQPQHF.

The chain couples TRBV7-2 to TRBJ1-2; 8 bases fit TRBD1. V was pared by 4 bases and J by 2 bases, with 9 bases of the junction left unmatched. CDR1 SGHTA and CDR2 FQGNSA come from the germline V gene. The CDR3 runs to 16 residues. CDR3 sequence: CASSSEHRDRNYGYTF. CDR3 DNA: TGTGCCAGCAGCTCGGAACACCGGGACAGGAACTATGGCTACACCTTC.

This clonotype was counted once. The rearrangement joins TRBV29-1 to TRBJ1-5; TRBD1 aligns across 12 bases. Germline assignment: CDR1 SQVTM and CDR2 ANQGSEA. The CDR3 spans 15 residues. Trimming cost V 4 bases and J 6 bases; bases outside gene matches: 7. For the CDR3, the DNA is TGCAGCGTTGTTACCGGGACAGGGGGCGGTCAGCCCCAGCATTTT. It yields the protein CSVVTGTGGGQPQHF.

The chain joins TRBV7-9 to TRBJ2-7, with D maybe TRBD2 (5 bases). The CDR3 has 11 amino acids. V was clipped by 3 bases and J by 6 bases, with 6 bases between them. The germline V gene encodes CDR1 SEHNR and CDR2 FQNEAQ (reference sequence). The CDR3, as DNA: TGTGCCAGCAGCTTCCGGGGCGAGCAGTACTTC. Residues: CASSFRGEQYF.

The chain links TRBV9 to TRBJ2-3; 10 nucleotides agree with TRBD2. The CDR3 is made up of 15 amino acids. The germline gives CDR1 SGDLS, CDR2 YYNGEE. V trimming: 0 bases; J trimming: 5 bases; junction bases outside the gene matches: 3. The CDR3 region has the DNA TGTGCCAGCAGCGTAGGGGGACTAGCGTTAGATACGCAGTATTTT. Protein sequence: CASSVGGLALDTQYF. Supplemented by reference TRBV9 and TRBJ2-3, the full variable domain reads DSGVTQTPKHLITATGQRVTLRCSPRSGDLSVYWYQQSLDQGLQFLIQYYNGEERAKGNILERFSAQQFPDLHSELNLSSLELGDSALYFCASSVGGLALDTQYFGPGTRLTVL.

This sequence joins TRBV3-1 and TRBJ2-1, with D possibly called TRBD1 or TRBD2 (5 bases each). The CDR3 has 15 amino acids. Trimming removed 1 base at V and 4 bases at J, with 11 bases between. Germline CDR1 and CDR2: LGHDT and YNNKEL (reference sequence). The CDR3 loop is CASSQGDVLYNEQFF. In DNA form, the CDR3 reads TGTGCCAGCAGCCAAGGGGACGTATTATACAATGAGCAGTTCTTC.

The chain is built from TRBV7-3 and TRBJ2-7; D is perhaps TRBD1 (6 bases). This CDR3 is built from 14 residues. Germline CDR1 and CDR2: SGHTA and FQGTGA. Deletions cut 5 bases from V and 5 bases from J, with 16 bases between. The CDR3 loop reads CASSPGQRPHEQYF. The CDR3 bases are TGTGCCAGCAGCCCCGGACAGAGACCCCACGAGCAGTACTTC.

This clonotype was picked up one time. The chain links TRBV7-9 to TRBJ2-7; D might be TRBD2 (6 bases). Trimming removed 5 bases from V and 2 bases from J, with 13 bases in between. CDR3 length: 14 amino acids. The germline V gene encodes CDR1 SEHNR and CDR2 FQNEAQ (reference sequence). In nucleotides, the CDR3 is TGTGCCAGCAGCGCCGGGACTTCGCCCTACGAGCAGTACTTC. Amino acid sequence: CASSAGTSPYEQYF. The full variable domain, its missing parts supplied by reference TRBV7-9 and TRBJ2-7, is DTGVSQNPRHKITKRGQNVTFRCDPISEHNRLYWYRQTLGQGPEFLTYFQNEAQLEKSRLLSDRFSAERPKGSFSTLEIQRTEQGDSAMYLCASSAGTSPYEQYFGPGTRLTVT.

This clonotype was seen a single time. The V call is TRBV6-2 or TRBV6-3, the J call TRBJ2-1; TRBD2 agrees at 7 bases. J gave up 5 bases and V 6 bases, and 7 bases lay outside the gene matches. Germline CDR1 is MNHEY and CDR2 is SVGEGT. This CDR3 is built from 14 residues. The CDR3 DNA follows: TGTGCCAGCAGGTCAGCGGGGTACAACAATGAGCAGTTCTTC. It is translated as CASRSAGYNNEQFF.

V gene TRBV7-2 combines with J gene TRBJ1-2; D is undetermined. CDR3 length: 13 residues. The germline CDR1 and CDR2 sequences are SGHTA and FQGNSA. Trimming shortened V by 0 bases and J by 8 bases, and 10 bases separated the two germline ends. The CDR3, as DNA: TGTGCCAGCAGCTTAGCTTCTCTCCGGGGCTACACCTTC. It specifies CASSLASLRGYTF.

This clonotype has just one count. The chain links TRBV25-1 to TRBJ2-1, with D perhaps matching TRBD2 (5 bases). Germline CDR1 MGHDK, CDR2 SYGVNS. The V end lost 3 bases, the J end lost 3 bases, and 18 bases lay between the germline ends. CDR3 length: 17 residues. Written as DNA, the CDR3 is TGTGCCAGCAGTGACTCTTCCGGACCGGGGTACTACAATGAGCAGTTCTTC. It specifies CASSDSSGPGYYNEQFF.

This chain joins TRBV5-4 and TRBJ2-1; D is perhaps TRBD1 (5 bases). The V gene lost 0 bases and the J gene lost 8 bases, with 9 bases spanning the gap. The length of the CDR3 is 13 residues. Germline values: CDR1 SGHNT, CDR2 YYREEE (reference sequence). Here the CDR3 DNA reads TGTGCCAGCAGCTTGGCTTCAGGGTATGAGCAGTTCTTC. It is translated as CASSLASGYEQFF.

J is TRBJ1-5 and V is TRBV7-9; maybe TRBD1 (5 bases). CDR3 size: 16 residues. CDR1 is SEHNR, CDR2 FQNEAQ, per germline (reference sequence). Deletions cut 10 bases from V and 2 bases from J, with 21 bases between. The CDR3 DNA reads as TGTGCCACTTCCCTGAGCGGGACGGAACGCAATCAGCCCCAGCATTTT. Translated, it gives CATSLSGTERNQPQHF.

This chain uses TRBV11-3 with TRBJ2-2; D perhaps matches TRBD1 (6 bases). Trimming removed 5 bases from V and 5 bases from J, with 15 bases in between. The CDR3 spans 15 residues. Germline assignment: CDR1 SGHNT and CDR2 YENEEA. The CDR3 DNA reads as TGTGCCAGCAGCATGGGGGCAGGGCGAACCGGGGAGCTGTTTTTT. As protein: CASSMGAGRTGELFF.

This clonotype was seen a few times. This chain links TRBV19 with TRBJ2-6; D unresolved. Germline V CDR1 and CDR2: LNHDA, SQIVND (reference sequence). V gave up 9 bases and J gave up 0 bases, with 3 bases separating them. The CDR3 is made up of 12 amino acids. DNA for the CDR3: TGTGCCAGCTCCTCTGGGGCCAACGTCCTGACTTTC. It is translated as CASSSGANVLTF.

The V and J genes are TRBV7-2 and TRBJ2-2; D is possibly TRBD2 (6 bases). V gave up 3 bases and J gave up 5 bases, with 13 bases separating them. The CDR3 is 15 residues long. The germline V gene has CDR1 SGHTA and CDR2 FQGNSA. The CDR3 DNA reads as TGTGCCAGCAGCTTCCGGGGGACCCCTACCGGGGAGCTGTTTTTT. Protein: CASSFRGTPTGELFF.

The V gene is TRBV6-2 or TRBV6-3, the J gene TRBJ1-5; 7 bases line up with TRBD1. Trimming at V came to 2 bases and at J to 7 bases, leaving 5 bases not matched to a gene. In germline, CDR1 is MNHEY, CDR2 SVGEGT. CDR3 length equals 14 residues. Here the CDR3 DNA reads TGTGCCAGCAGTTACAGACAGGGTATGCAGCCCCAGCATTTT. Translating it yields CASSYRQGMQPQHF.

This clonotype is a singleton in its sample. V and J are TRBV29-1 and TRBJ1-1; TRBD1 agrees at 9 bases. CDR3 size: 14 residues. V gave up 4 bases and J gave up 0 bases; unmatched junction bases: 3. From germline, CDR1 is SQVTM and CDR2 ANQGSEA. The DNA for the CDR3 is TGCAGCGTTGGGACAGGGGCAATGAACACTGAAGCTTTCTTT. This codes for CSVGTGAMNTEAFF.

The CDR3 nucleotides are TGTGCCAGCAGTTCCTGGACAGGATCCTCACCCCTCCACTTT. This encodes CASSSWTGSSPLHF. This sequence joins TRBV7-9 and TRBJ1-6, with 7 bases matching TRBD1. Germline CDR1 SEHNR, CDR2 FQNEAQ (reference sequence). This CDR3 contains 14 residues. V lost 6 bases to trimming and J lost 10 bases; unmatched junction nucleotides: 9.

V is TRBV7-2 and J is TRBJ2-3, with 7 bases aligning to TRBD2. The germline V gene has CDR1 SGHTA and CDR2 FQGNSA. V shed 4 bases, J shed 4 bases, and the junction held 2 bases outside the gene matches. This CDR3 is 13 amino acids long. The CDR3 DNA sequence: TGTGCCAGCAGCTCTACTAGCGCAGATACGCAGTATTTT. This translates into CASSSTSADTQYF. The full variable domain, in which reference TRBV7-2 and TRBJ2-3 provide the parts outside the CDR3, is GAGVSQSPSNKVTEKGKDVELRCDPISGHTALYWYRQSLGQGLEFLIYFQGNSAPDKSGLPSDRFSAERTGGSVSTLTIQRTQQEDSAVYLCASSSTSADTQYFGPGTRLTVL.